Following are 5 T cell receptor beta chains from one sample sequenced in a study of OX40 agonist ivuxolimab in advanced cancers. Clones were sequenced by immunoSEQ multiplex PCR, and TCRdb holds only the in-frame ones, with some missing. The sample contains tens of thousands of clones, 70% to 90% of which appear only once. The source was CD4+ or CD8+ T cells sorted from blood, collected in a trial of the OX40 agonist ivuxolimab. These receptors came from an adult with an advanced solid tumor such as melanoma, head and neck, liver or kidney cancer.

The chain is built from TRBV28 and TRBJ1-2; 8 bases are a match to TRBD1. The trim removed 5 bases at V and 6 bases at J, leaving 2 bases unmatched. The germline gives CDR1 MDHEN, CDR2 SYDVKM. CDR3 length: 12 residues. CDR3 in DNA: TGTGCCAGCAGTCCGGACAGGGATGGCTACACCTTC. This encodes CASSPDRDGYTF.

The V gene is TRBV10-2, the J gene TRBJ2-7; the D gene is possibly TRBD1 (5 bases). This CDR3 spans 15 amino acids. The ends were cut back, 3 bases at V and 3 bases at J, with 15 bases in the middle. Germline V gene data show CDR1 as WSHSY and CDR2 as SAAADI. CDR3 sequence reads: CASSEFRQGLYEQYF. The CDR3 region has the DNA TGCGCCAGCAGTGAATTCAGGCAGGGCCTCTACGAGCAGTACTTC.

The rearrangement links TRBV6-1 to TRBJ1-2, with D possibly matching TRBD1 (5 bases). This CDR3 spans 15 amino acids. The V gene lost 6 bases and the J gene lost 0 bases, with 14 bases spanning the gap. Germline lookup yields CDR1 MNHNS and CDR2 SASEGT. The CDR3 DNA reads TGTGCCAGCAGGATGGGGGTAGGGTCTAACTATGGCTACACCTTC. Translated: CASRMGVGSNYGYTF.

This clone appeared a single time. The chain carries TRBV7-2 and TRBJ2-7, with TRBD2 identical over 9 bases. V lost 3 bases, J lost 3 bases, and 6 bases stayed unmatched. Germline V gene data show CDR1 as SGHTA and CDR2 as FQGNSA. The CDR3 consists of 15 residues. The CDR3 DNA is TGTGCCAGCAGCTTCGGCGGGGGGGGCAACTACGAGCAGTACTTC. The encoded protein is CASSFGGGGNYEQYF.

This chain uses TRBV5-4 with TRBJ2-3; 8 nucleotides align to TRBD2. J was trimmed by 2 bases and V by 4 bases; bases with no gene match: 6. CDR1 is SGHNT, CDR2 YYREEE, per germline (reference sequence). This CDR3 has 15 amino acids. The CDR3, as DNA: TGTGCCAGCAGCGCGGGAGGTGGGAACACAGATACGCAGTATTTT. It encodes CASSAGGGNTDTQYF.